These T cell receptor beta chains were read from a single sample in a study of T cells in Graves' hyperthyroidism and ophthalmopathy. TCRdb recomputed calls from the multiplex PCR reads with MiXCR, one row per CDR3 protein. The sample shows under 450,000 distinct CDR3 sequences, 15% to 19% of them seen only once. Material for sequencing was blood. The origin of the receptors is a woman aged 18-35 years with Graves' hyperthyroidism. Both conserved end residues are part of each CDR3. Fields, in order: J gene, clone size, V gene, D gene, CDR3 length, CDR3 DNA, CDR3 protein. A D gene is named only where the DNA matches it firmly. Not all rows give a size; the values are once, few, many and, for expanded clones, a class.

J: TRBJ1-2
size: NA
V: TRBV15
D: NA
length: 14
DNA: TGTGCCACCAGCAGCCCCGGGTTCAACTATGGCTACACCTTC
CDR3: CATSSPGFNYGYTF

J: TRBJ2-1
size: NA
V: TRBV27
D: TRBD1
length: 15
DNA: TGTGCCAGCAGCGTCGTGAGGGCCAGGGGGAATGAGCAGTTCTTC
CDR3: CASSVVRARGNEQFF

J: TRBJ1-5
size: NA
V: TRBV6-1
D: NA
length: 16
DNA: TGTGCCAGCAGTGAAGTTACAGACGATAGCAATCAGCCCCAGCATTTT
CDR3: CASSEVTDDSNQPQHF

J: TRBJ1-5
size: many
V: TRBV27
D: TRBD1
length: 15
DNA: TGTGCCAGCAGTCCCTGGGACAGTAGCAATCAGCCCCAGCATTTT
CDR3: CASSPWDSSNQPQHF

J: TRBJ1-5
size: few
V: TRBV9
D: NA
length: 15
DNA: TGTGCCAGCAGCGGGGACTGGACAGATAATCAGCCCCAGCATTTT
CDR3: CASSGDWTDNQPQHF

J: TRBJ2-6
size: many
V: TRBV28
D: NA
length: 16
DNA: TGTGCCAGCAGTGAAGGGGGACGCTCTGGGGCCAACGTCCTGACTTTC
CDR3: CASSEGGRSGANVLTF

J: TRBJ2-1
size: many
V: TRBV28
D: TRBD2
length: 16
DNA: TGTGCCAGCAGTCCCCTGAAGCGGGAGTTTTTAGATGAGCAGTTCTTC
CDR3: CASSPLKREFLDEQFF

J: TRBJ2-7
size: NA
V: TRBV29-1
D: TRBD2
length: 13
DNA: TGCAGCGTTGAGCTAGCGGCCACCTACGAGCAGTACTTC
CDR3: CSVELAATYEQYF

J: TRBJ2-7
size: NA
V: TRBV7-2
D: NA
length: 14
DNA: TGTGCCAGCAGTCTACTCCAGCGGAGCTACGAGCAGTACTTC
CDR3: CASSLLQRSYEQYF

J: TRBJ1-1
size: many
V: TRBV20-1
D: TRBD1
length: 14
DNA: TGCAATGCCGATCGGGACAGCAGGAACACTGAAGCTTTCTTT
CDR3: CNADRDSRNTEAFF

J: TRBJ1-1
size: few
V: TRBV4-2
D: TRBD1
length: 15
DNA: TGTGCCAGCAGCCAAGAAGGGACAGGGGATTCTGAAGCTTTCTTT
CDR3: CASSQEGTGDSEAFF

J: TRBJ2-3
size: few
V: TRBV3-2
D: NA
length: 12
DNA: TGTGCCACCCGACCTAGACCAGATACGCAGTATTTT
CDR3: CATRPRPDTQYF

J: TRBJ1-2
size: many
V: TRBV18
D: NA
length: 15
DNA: TGTGCCAGCTCACCTGGGGGGGCACGCGGCTATGGCTACACCTTC
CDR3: CASSPGGARGYGYTF

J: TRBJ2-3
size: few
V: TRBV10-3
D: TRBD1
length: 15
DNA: TGTGCCATCAGTGACTACGGGACAGGCGGGGATACGCAGTATTTT
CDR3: CAISDYGTGGDTQYF

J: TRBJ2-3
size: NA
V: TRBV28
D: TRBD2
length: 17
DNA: TGTGCCAGCAGTCACCGAGGACTAGCGGGGGGCGCAGATACGCAGTATTTT
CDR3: CASSHRGLAGGADTQYF

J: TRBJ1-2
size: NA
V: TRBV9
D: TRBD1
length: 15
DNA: TGTGCCAGCAGCGTAGACGACAGGGCCTTATATGGCTACACCTTC
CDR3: CASSVDDRALYGYTF

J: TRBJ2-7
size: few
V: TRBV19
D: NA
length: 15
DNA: TGTGCCAGTAGTACCGGGACGGCAAACTCCTACGAGCAGTACTTC
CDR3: CASSTGTANSYEQYF